Listed here are 21 T cell receptor beta chains from one sample, sequenced in a study of blood T cell repertoires in COVID-19. Generated by immunoSEQ multiplex PCR, the TCRdb table keeps only in-frame clones and is missing some. Of approximately 290,000 clones in the sample, 80% to 90% were seen once. The sequenced sample was peripheral blood. These receptors came from a man aged 25 to 40 with acute or convalescent COVID-19.

CDR3 sequence: CASRERERAYEQYF. In DNA form, the CDR3 reads TGTGCCAGCAGAGAGCGGGAACGCGCCTACGAGCAGTACTTC. The genes are TRBV28 and TRBJ2-7; 7 bases align to TRBD2. The length of the CDR3 is 14 residues. V lost 6 bases to trimming and J lost 2 bases; unmatched junction nucleotides: 7. Germline V gene data show CDR1 as MDHEN and CDR2 as SYDVKM.

The CDR3 coding sequence is TGTGCCAGCAGTTATCAGGGGGTGAGCAATCAGCCCCAGCATTTT. It codes for CASSYQGVSNQPQHF. The chain employs TRBV6-6 and TRBJ1-5, with 7 nucleotides matching TRBD1. This CDR3 is built from 15 residues. The V and J ends lost 3 bases and 1 base, in that order; junction bases with no gene match: 3. CDR1 is MNHNY and CDR2 is SVGAGI in the germline V gene (reference sequence).

This clone was counted once. V usage is TRBV27 and J usage is TRBJ1-2; the match to TRBD1 covers 9 bases. The length of the CDR3 is 14 residues. Looked up from germline, CDR1 is MNHEY and CDR2 is SMNVEV (reference sequence). V dropped 5 bases and J dropped 6; count of bases not matched to a gene: 7. Here the CDR3 reads CASSARQGEDGYTF. The CDR3 nucleotides read TGTGCCAGCAGTGCTCGACAGGGGGAGGATGGCTACACCTTC.

V is TRBV10-2 and J is TRBJ2-5, with D perhaps TRBD1 (6 bases). Germline CDR1 reads WSHSY; CDR2 reads SAAADI. The CDR3 is 12 amino acids. Trimming shortened V by 8 bases and J by 5 bases, and 12 bases separated the two germline ends. CDR3 amino acids: CASGYREETQYF. The DNA for the CDR3 is TGCGCCAGCGGATACAGGGAGGAGACCCAGTACTTC.

V usage is TRBV5-1 and J usage is TRBJ2-3, with TRBD1 matching over 8 bases. V dropped 4 bases and J dropped 4; count of bases not matched to a gene: 8. This CDR3 comprises 15 residues. Germline V gene data show CDR1 as SGHRS and CDR2 as YFSETQ. The CDR3 DNA reads TGCGCCAGCAGCCTAACGCCGACAGGGGCAGATACGCAGTATTTT. Amino acid sequence: CASSLTPTGADTQYF.

The gene calls are TRBV19 and TRBJ1-1, with a weak D call TRBD1 (5 bases). The V gene's germline CDR1 is LNHDA and CDR2 SQIVND (reference sequence). This CDR3 spans 14 amino acids. The germline V and J ends were trimmed by 7 bases and 4 bases, with 16 bases remaining between them. This CDR3 is CASTTQGWGTEAFF. The CDR3 nucleotides are TGTGCCAGTACTACCCAGGGTTGGGGCACTGAAGCTTTCTTT.

V is TRBV5-4 and J is TRBJ2-2; unclear D gene. The V end was cut by 0 bases, the J end by 1 base, with 7 bases between. Germline-derived CDR1 and CDR2 are SGHNT and YYREEE (reference sequence). The CDR3 has 15 amino acids. Written as DNA, the CDR3 is TGTGCCAGCAGCTTGGAACTCGGGAACACCGGGGAGCTGTTTTTT. It translates to CASSLELGNTGELFF.

V is TRBV7-3 and J is TRBJ1-5; 7 bases are a match to TRBD1. Losses at the gene ends were 3 bases for V and 3 bases for J; bases not matched to a gene: 14. Per the germline V gene, CDR1 is SGHTA and CDR2 is FQGTGA. The CDR3 sequence is 18 residues long. The CDR3 spells CASSFPSDRDPINQPQHF. In DNA form, the CDR3 reads TGTGCCAGCAGCTTCCCGTCCGACAGGGATCCGATCAATCAGCCCCAGCATTTT.

The chain recombines TRBV29-1 with TRBJ2-1, with 10 bases matching TRBD2. The CDR3 runs 15 residues. V shed 6 bases and J 7 bases; nucleotides not matched to a gene: 12. Germline-derived CDR1 and CDR2 are SQVTM and ANQGSEA. The CDR3: CSVKGAGGPGNEQFF. The DNA for the CDR3 is TGCAGCGTCAAAGGAGCGGGGGGGCCGGGTAATGAGCAGTTCTTC.

The rearrangement joins TRBV4-1 to TRBJ1-3; D unclear. This CDR3 is 17 amino acids long. The V end lost 2 bases, the J end lost 0 bases, and 14 bases lay between the germline ends. Germline V lookup: CDR1 MGHRA, CDR2 YSYEKL. The CDR3 bases are TGCGCCAGCAGCCAAAGTTCGCGACTCAGCTCTGGAAACACCATATATTTT. This gives the protein CASSQSSRLSSGNTIYF.

This clone was counted once. CDR3 residues: CATSDFRGVGTDTQYF. CDR3 nucleotide sequence: TGTGCCACCAGTGATTTCCGCGGGGTCGGGACAGATACGCAGTATTTT. The chain uses TRBV24-1 and TRBJ2-3; the D gene is possibly TRBD2 (6 bases). The V end lost 1 base, the J end lost 3 bases, and 13 bases lay between the germline ends. There are 16 residues in the CDR3. Germline V gene sequence: CDR1 KGHDR, CDR2 SFDVKD.

The chain carries TRBV29-1 and TRBJ2-7; D is possibly TRBD2 (5 bases). The V gene lost 6 bases and the J gene lost 7 bases, with 13 bases spanning the gap. The CDR3 has 11 amino acids. Germline loops: CDR1 SQVTM, CDR2 ANQGSEA. Here the CDR3 DNA reads TGCAGCGTGGAGACTAAGTGGGAGCAGTACTTC. This encodes CSVETKWEQYF.

V usage is TRBV29-1 and J usage is TRBJ1-1; D is ambiguous. The ends were cut back, 4 bases at V and 2 bases at J, with 14 bases in the middle. Germline assignment: CDR1 SQVTM and CDR2 ANQGSEA. This CDR3 is built from 14 residues. The CDR3 protein is CSVGNLKLNTEAFF. The CDR3 coding sequence is TGCAGCGTTGGAAATCTTAAGCTAAACACTGAAGCTTTCTTT. Based on the CDR3 plus reference TRBV29-1 and TRBJ1-1, the full variable domain is SAVISQKPSRDICQRGTSLTIQCQVDSQVTMMFWYRQQPGQSLTLIATANQGSEATYESGFVIDKFPISRPNLTFSTLTVSNMSPEDSSIYLCSVGNLKLNTEAFFGQGTRLTVV.

The genes are TRBV7-8 and TRBJ2-5, with TRBD1 identical over 10 bases. CDR1 is SGHVS, CDR2 FQNEAQ, per germline. Trimming at V came to 5 bases and at J to 2 bases, leaving 8 bases not matched to a gene. CDR3 length equals 16 residues. The CDR3 here is CASSPIRQGAQETQYF. Here the CDR3 DNA reads TGTGCCAGCAGCCCAATACGACAGGGGGCGCAAGAGACCCAGTACTTC.

The chain has TRBV9 and TRBJ1-1, with no clear D. This CDR3 is 13 amino acids long. Germline V CDR1 and CDR2: SGDLS, YYNGEE. V was cut by 7 bases and J by 0 bases, with 10 bases left in between. In nucleotides, the CDR3 is TGTGCCAGCGCTTATAGCGTGAACACTGAAGCTTTCTTT. Translation gives CASAYSVNTEAFF.

This chain links TRBV6-5 with TRBJ1-2; D possibly corresponds to TRBD1 (5 bases). Germline lookup yields CDR1 MNHEY and CDR2 SVGAGI. The CDR3 has 12 amino acids. The V end was cut by 5 bases, the J end by 8 bases, with 12 bases between. The CDR3 DNA sequence: TGTGCCAGCAGTAGACAGCCTCAGGGCTACACCTTC. Protein: CASSRQPQGYTF.

V gene TRBV19 combines with J gene TRBJ1-1, with D possibly matching TRBD1 (5 bases). V shed 2 bases and J shed 1 base, with 17 bases lying between them. The germline CDR1 and CDR2 sequences are LNHDA and SQIVND (reference sequence). The CDR3 length is 17 residues. CDR3 region: CASSIRPGEPWNTEAFF. The CDR3 DNA reads as TGTGCCAGTAGTATACGACCGGGGGAACCCTGGAACACTGAAGCTTTCTTT.

This clone was detected only once. This chain connects TRBV3-1 (or the pseudogene TRBV3-2) to TRBJ1-2; TRBD1 is a possible D gene (5 bases). From germline, CDR1 is LGHDT and CDR2 YNNKEL (reference sequence). V dropped 1 base and J dropped 4 bases, with 16 bases sitting between them. CDR3 size: 16 residues. The CDR3 nucleotides read TGTGCCAGCAGCCAAGGGTGGGGCAGCGTGTTCTATGGCTACACCTTC. Translation gives CASSQGWGSVFYGYTF.

This clone was recorded once. The rearrangement uses TRBV9 and TRBJ1-6, with D hard to call. There are 13 residues in the CDR3. Germline V gene lookup returns CDR1 SGDLS and CDR2 YYNGEE. Trimming left V 0 bases short and J 7 bases short, with 5 bases between. CDR3 in DNA: TGTGCCAGCAGCGTAGATCGGAATTCACCCCTCCACTTT. Translating gives CASSVDRNSPLHF.

CDR3 loop: CASSLAGDTEAFF. The CDR3 nucleotides are TGTGCCAGCAGTCTCGCAGGGGACACTGAAGCTTTCTTT. This chain connects TRBV28 to TRBJ1-1, with a possible D match to TRBD1 (6 bases). The germline V gene encodes CDR1 MDHEN and CDR2 SYDVKM. CDR3 length: 13 amino acids. Trimming removed 5 bases from V and 3 bases from J, with 10 bases in between.

The chain uses TRBV3-1 (or the pseudogene TRBV3-2) and TRBJ1-1, with D tentatively TRBD1 (6 bases). The CDR3 spans 14 residues. The V end was cut by 4 bases, the J end by 8 bases, with 17 bases between. Germline-derived CDR1 and CDR2 are LGHDT and YNNKEL (reference sequence). The CDR3 is CASSPIQGFPEAFF. CDR3 sequence (DNA): TGTGCCAGCAGCCCGATACAGGGCTTTCCCGAAGCTTTCTTT.